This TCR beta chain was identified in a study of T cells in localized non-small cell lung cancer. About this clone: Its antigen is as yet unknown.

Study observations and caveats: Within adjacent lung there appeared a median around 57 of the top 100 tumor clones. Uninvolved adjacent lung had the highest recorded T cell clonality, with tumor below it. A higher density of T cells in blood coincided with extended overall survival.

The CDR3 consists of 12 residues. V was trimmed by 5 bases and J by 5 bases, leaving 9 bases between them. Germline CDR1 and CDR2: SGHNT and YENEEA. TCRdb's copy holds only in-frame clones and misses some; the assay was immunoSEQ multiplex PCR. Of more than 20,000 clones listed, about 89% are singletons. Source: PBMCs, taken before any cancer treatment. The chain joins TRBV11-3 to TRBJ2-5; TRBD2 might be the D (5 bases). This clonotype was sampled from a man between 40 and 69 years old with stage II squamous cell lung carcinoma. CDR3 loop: CASSRTGETQYF. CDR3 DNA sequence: TGTGCCAGCAGCCGAACGGGGGAGACCCAGTACTTC.